The present TCR beta chain was sequenced within a study of T-cell memory formation after mild COVID-19. Study observations and caveats: Clones that contracted from day 15 to 85 had balanced CD4/CD8; later expanders were CD4+ biased.

There are 14 residues in the CDR3. V was shortened by 5 bases and J by 6 bases, with 13 bases between the two germline ends. This clonotype was counted between two and nine times. The antigen remains unidentified. TCRdb ran MiXCR on the 5' RACE reads and lists one entry per CDR3 protein. Of about 560,000 distinct CDR3 sequences in the sample, roughly 17% were seen once. The chain combines TRBV12-3 or TRBV12-4 with TRBJ2-2, with D perhaps being TRBD1 or TRBD2 (6 bases each). Specimen: PBMCs or a T cell subset sorted from them (not recorded which). This clonotype was obtained from an adult woman who had mild COVID-19 (a few samples of this study predate the infection). Cell type and time point are not known. The CDR3 loop reads CASSLLGGAGELFF. CDR3 DNA sequence: TGTGCCAGCAGTCTCCTGGGGGGCGCCGGGGAGCTGTTTTTT.